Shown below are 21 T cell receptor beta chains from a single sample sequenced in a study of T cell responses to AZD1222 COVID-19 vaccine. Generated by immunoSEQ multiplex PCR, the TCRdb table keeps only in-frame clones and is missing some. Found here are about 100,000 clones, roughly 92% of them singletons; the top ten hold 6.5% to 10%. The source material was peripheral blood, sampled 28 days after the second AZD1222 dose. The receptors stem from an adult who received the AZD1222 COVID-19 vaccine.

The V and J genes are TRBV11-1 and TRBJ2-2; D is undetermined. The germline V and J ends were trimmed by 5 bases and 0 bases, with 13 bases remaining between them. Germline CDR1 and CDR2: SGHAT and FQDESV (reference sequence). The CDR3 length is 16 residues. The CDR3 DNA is TGTGCCAGCAGCCCAAGGCCTACGTCGAACACCGGGGAGCTGTTTTTT. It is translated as CASSPRPTSNTGELFF.

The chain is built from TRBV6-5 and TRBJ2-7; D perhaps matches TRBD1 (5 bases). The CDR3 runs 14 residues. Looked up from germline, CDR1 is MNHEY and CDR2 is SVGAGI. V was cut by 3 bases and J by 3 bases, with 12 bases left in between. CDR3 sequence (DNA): TGTGCCAGCAGTTATCACGGACAAGACTACGAGCAGTACTTC. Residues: CASSYHGQDYEQYF.

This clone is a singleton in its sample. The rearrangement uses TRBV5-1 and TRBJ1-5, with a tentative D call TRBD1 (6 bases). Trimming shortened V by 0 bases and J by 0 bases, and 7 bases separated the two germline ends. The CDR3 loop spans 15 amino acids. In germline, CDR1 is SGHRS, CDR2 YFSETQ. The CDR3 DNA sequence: TGCGCCAGCAGCTTGGGGACAGTTAGCAATCAGCCCCAGCATTTT. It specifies CASSLGTVSNQPQHF.

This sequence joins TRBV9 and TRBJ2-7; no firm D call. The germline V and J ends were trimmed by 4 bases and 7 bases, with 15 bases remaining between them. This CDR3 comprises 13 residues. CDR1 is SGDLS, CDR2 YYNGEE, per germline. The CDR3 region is CASSKDRVGEQYF. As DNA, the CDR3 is TGTGCCAGCAGCAAGGACCGGGTGGGGGAGCAGTACTTC.

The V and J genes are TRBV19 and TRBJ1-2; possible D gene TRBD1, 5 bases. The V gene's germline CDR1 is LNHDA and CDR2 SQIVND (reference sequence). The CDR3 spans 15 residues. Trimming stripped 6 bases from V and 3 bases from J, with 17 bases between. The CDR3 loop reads CASSSAAGNDYGYTF. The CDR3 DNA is TGTGCCAGTAGCTCAGCGGCAGGGAACGACTATGGCTACACCTTC.

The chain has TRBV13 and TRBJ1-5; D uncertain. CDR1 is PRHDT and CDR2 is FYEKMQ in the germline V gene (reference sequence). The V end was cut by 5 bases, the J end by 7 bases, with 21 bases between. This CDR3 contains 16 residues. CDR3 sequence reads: CASSRRGTVRGQPQHF. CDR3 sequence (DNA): TGTGCCAGCAGCCGACGTGGCACAGTTAGAGGACAGCCCCAGCATTTT.

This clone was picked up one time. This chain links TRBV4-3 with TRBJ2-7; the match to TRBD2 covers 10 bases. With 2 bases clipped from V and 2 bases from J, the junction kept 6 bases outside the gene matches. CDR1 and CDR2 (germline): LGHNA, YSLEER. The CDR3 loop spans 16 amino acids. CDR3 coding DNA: TGCGCCAGCAGCCAATATTTGGGGACTAGCGCCTACGAGCAGTACTTC. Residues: CASSQYLGTSAYEQYF.

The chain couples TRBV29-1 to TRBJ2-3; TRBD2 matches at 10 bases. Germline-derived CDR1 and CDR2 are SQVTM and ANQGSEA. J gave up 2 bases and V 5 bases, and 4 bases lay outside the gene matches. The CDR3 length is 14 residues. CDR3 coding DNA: TGCAGCGTTTTACTAGCGGGATTCACAGATACGCAGTATTTT. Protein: CSVLLAGFTDTQYF.

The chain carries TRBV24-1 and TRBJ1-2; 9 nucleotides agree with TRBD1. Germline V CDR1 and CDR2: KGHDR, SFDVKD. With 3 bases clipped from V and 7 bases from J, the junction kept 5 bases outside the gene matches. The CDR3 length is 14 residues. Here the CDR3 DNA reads TGTGCCACCAGTGATGGGGACAGGGTCTCTGGCTACACCTTC. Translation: CATSDGDRVSGYTF.

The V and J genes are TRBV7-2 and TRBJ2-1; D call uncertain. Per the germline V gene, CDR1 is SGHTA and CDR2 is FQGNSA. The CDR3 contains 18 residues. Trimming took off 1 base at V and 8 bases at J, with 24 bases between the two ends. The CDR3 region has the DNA TGTGCCAGCAGCTTAGTAGATTGGGCAGGACCCAGCGTCGATGAGCAGTTCTTC. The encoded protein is CASSLVDWAGPSVDEQFF.

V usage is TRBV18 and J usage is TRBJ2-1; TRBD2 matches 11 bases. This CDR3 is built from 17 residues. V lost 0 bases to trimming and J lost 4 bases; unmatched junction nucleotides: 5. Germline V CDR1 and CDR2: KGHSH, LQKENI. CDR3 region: CASSPPGGLAAYNEQFF. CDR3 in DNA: TGTGCCAGCTCACCACCGGGGGGACTAGCGGCTTACAATGAGCAGTTCTTC. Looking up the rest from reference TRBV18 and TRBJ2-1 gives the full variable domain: NAGVMQNPRHLVRRRGQEARLRCSPMKGHSHVYWYRQLPEEGLKFMVYLQKENIIDESGMPKERFSAEFPKEGPSILRIQQVVRGDSAAYFCASSPPGGLAAYNEQFFGPGTRLTVL.

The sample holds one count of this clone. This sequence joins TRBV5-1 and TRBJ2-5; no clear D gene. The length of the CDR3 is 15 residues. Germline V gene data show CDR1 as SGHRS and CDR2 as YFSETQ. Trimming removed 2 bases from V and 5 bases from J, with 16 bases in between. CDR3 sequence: CASSLSSVGQETQYF. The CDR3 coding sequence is TGCGCCAGCAGCTTAAGTTCGGTAGGGCAGGAGACCCAGTACTTC.

The CDR3 protein is CASSPDRINTGELFF. The CDR3 nucleotides read TGTGCCAGCAGCCCAGACAGGATTAACACCGGGGAGCTGTTTTTT. The chain joins TRBV6-5 to TRBJ2-2; tentative D call: TRBD1 (6 bases). Trimming shortened V by 6 bases and J by 2 bases, and 13 bases separated the two germline ends. From germline, CDR1 is MNHEY and CDR2 SVGAGI. This CDR3 has 15 amino acids.

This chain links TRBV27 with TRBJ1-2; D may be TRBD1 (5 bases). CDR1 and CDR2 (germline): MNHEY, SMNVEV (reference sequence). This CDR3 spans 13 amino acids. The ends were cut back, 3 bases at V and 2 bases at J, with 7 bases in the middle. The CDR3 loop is CASSLTANYGYTF. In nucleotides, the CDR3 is TGTGCCAGCAGTTTGACAGCGAACTATGGCTACACCTTC.

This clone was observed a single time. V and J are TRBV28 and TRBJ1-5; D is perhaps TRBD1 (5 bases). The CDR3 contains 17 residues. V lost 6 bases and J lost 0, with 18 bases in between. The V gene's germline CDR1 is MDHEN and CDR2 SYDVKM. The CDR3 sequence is CASSSWEGLHSNQPQHF. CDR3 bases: TGTGCCAGCAGCTCCTGGGAGGGGCTTCATAGCAATCAGCCCCAGCATTTT.

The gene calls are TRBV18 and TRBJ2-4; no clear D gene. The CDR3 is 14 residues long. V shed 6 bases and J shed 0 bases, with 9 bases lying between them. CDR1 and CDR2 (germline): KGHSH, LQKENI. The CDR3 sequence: CASSLEGAKNIQYF. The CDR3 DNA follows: TGTGCCAGCTCCCTAGAAGGAGCCAAAAACATTCAGTACTTC.

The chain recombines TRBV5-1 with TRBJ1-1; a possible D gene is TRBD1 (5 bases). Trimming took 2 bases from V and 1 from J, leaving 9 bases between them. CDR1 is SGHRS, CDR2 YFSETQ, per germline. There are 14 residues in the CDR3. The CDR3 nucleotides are TGCGCCAGCAGCTTTAGTCAGGGGAACACTGAAGCTTTCTTT. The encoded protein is CASSFSQGNTEAFF.

CDR3 bases: TGTGCCAGCAGCGGCGACAGGAGCTCCTACAATGAGCAGTTCTTC. This sequence encodes CASSGDRSSYNEQFF. The gene calls are TRBV7-9 and TRBJ2-1, with D possibly being TRBD1 (6 bases). V lost 5 bases and J lost 0, with 11 bases in between. Germline CDR1 is SEHNR and CDR2 is FQNEAQ (reference sequence). The CDR3 has 15 amino acids.

CDR3 amino acids: CANKAAVSNQPQHF. CDR3 coding DNA: TGTGCCAACAAGGCGGCGGTTAGCAATCAGCCCCAGCATTTT. The chain is built from TRBV6-5 and TRBJ1-5; D call uncertain. Germline lookup yields CDR1 MNHEY and CDR2 SVGAGI. Trimming took 10 bases from V and 0 from J, leaving 13 bases between them. CDR3 size: 14 residues.

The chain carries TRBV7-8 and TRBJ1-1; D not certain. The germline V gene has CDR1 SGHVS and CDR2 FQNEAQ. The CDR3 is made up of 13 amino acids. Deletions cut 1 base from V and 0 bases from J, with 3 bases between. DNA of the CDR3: TGTGCCAGCAGCTTAGGCATGAACACTGAAGCTTTCTTT. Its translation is CASSLGMNTEAFF.

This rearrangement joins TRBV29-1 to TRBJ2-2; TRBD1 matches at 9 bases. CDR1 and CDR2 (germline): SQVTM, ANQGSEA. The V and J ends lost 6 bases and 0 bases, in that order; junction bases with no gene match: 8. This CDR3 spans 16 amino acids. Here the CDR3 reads CSVGQGTFPNTGELFF. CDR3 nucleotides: TGCAGCGTCGGACAGGGGACCTTTCCGAACACCGGGGAGCTGTTTTTT.